This T cell receptor beta chain was recovered during a study of T cell changes during pregnancy in multiple sclerosis. The CDR3 contains 15 residues. The V gene end was trimmed by 5 bases and the J gene end by 0 bases; junction bases not matched to a gene: 3. CDR1 and CDR2 from the germline V gene are SGHDN and FVKESK. Only in-frame clones appear in the TCRdb table, and some are missing; sequencing was by immunoSEQ multiplex PCR. The sample lists 95,000 to 110,000 clones; 92% were seen once. This rearrangement joins TRBV14 to TRBJ2-7; 11 nucleotides agree with TRBD2. The sequenced sample was peripheral blood, obtained in the third trimester of pregnancy. This sequence was found in a female donor in good health, enrolled as a control in a pregnancy study. CDR3 amino acids: CASSFTSGGSYEQYF. The CDR3 DNA reads TGTGCCAGCAGCTTTACTAGCGGGGGCTCCTACGAGCAGTACTTC.